Listed here are 17 T cell receptor beta chains from one sample, sequenced in a study of response to subunit inactivated influenza vaccine. TCRdb analysed the RT-PCR reads with MiXCR anew, one entry per CDR3 protein. Seen here are 500,000 or so distinct CDR3 sequences, about a tenth observed once, and the top ten hold about 12%. The material sequenced was PBMCs from blood, taken 40 to 50 days after vaccination. The receptor source for this set is a man aged 45-65 years who received an inactivated influenza vaccine.

The rearrangement links TRBV12-3 or TRBV12-4 to TRBJ2-6; D gene uncertain. This CDR3 is 17 amino acids long. V lost 4 bases, J lost 0 bases, and 13 bases lay in between. This CDR3 is CASSYLGGFSGANVLTF. The CDR3 DNA follows: TGTGCCAGCAGTTACCTGGGCGGCTTCTCTGGGGCCAACGTCCTGACTTTC.

This clonotype was found many times. The chain recombines TRBV5-6 with TRBJ2-5; D is ambiguous. The germline CDR1 and CDR2 sequences are SGHDT and YYEEEE. CDR3 length: 14 amino acids. The ends were cut back, 2 bases at V and 3 bases at J, with 11 bases in the middle. In DNA, the CDR3 is TGTGCCAGCAGCTTCTTGACCCGGAAAGAGACCCAGTACTTC. Translating gives CASSFLTRKETQYF.

In its sample, this clonotype was seen a few times. V is TRBV12-3 or TRBV12-4 and J is TRBJ2-4, with TRBD2 matching 10 bases. This CDR3 contains 16 residues. V shed 6 bases and J 5 bases; nucleotides not matched to a gene: 10. The CDR3 reads CASSRGLAVPQNIQYF. For the CDR3, the DNA is TGTGCCAGCAGCCGAGGACTAGCGGTACCTCAAAACATTCAGTACTTC.

V usage is TRBV6-2 or TRBV6-3 and J usage is TRBJ2-1; possible D gene TRBD2, 6 bases. Trimming shortened V by 6 bases and J by 6 bases, and 21 bases separated the two germline ends. The germline V gene encodes CDR1 MNHEY and CDR2 SVGEGT. The CDR3 has 16 amino acids. The CDR3 sequence is CASSRNLGSGSNEQFF. CDR3 bases: TGTGCCAGCAGCCGAAATTTGGGGAGCGGGTCCAATGAGCAGTTCTTC.

This clonotype was observed a handful of times. V and J are TRBV7-8 and TRBJ1-4, with unresolved D. This CDR3 comprises 13 residues. Germline CDR1 reads SGHVS; CDR2 reads FQNEAQ. Trimming left V 1 base short and J 11 bases short, with 11 bases between. CDR3 sequence reads: CASSLVPTGKLFF. The CDR3 region has the DNA TGTGCCAGCAGCTTAGTTCCCACCGGGAAACTGTTTTTT.

The gene calls are TRBV5-1 and TRBJ2-5; a weak D match, TRBD2 (6 bases). V dropped 4 bases and J dropped 1 base, with 8 bases sitting between them. CDR1 is SGHRS, CDR2 YFSETQ, per germline. The CDR3 totals 13 residues. This CDR3 is CASSGTPQETQYF. CDR3 DNA: TGCGCCAGCAGCGGGACTCCCCAAGAGACCCAGTACTTC. Full variable domain (rest looked up from reference TRBV5-1 and TRBJ2-5): KAGVTQTPRYLIKTRGQQVTLSCSPISGHRSVSWYQQTPGQGLQFLFEYFSETQRNKGNFPGRFSGRQFSNSRSEMNVSTLELGDSALYLCASSGTPQETQYFGPGTRLLVL.

This chain links TRBV6-5 with TRBJ2-1, with 10 bases that match TRBD1. Germline lookup yields CDR1 MNHEY and CDR2 SVGAGI. The CDR3 loop spans 13 amino acids. Trimming took 0 bases from V and 14 from J; bases not matched to a gene: 4. CDR3 sequence reads: CASSYSGQGKKFF. CDR3 bases: TGTGCCAGCAGTTACTCGGGACAGGGGAAAAAGTTCTTC.

This clonotype occurred many times. The chain links TRBV4-2 to TRBJ1-4, with D hard to call. The CDR3 spans 12 residues. Trimming cost V 0 bases and J 8 bases, with 4 bases left between them. Germline V gene sequence: CDR1 LGHNA, CDR2 YNFKEQ. The CDR3 DNA sequence: TGTGCCAGCAGCCAAGAGGGAGAAAAACTGTTTTTT. This codes for CASSQEGEKLFF.

This chain connects TRBV4-3 to TRBJ2-7; D is unresolved. The V gene's germline CDR1 is LGHNA and CDR2 YSLEER. The V end was cut by 1 base, the J end by 2 bases, with 15 bases between. This CDR3 contains 16 residues. CDR3 sequence (DNA): TGCGCCAGCAGCCAAGCGCGGAGCTCCCAGGCCTACGAGCAGTACTTC. It specifies CASSQARSSQAYEQYF.

V gene TRBV6-1 combines with J gene TRBJ2-1, with D perhaps being TRBD1 or TRBD2 (5 bases each). Deletions cut 6 bases from V and 7 bases from J, with 22 bases between. From germline, CDR1 is MNHNS and CDR2 SASEGT. This CDR3 is built from 16 residues. In nucleotides, the CDR3 is TGTGCCAGCAGATCCAGTGTGAGGGGATCGGTGAATGAGCAGTTCTTC. Translation: CASRSSVRGSVNEQFF.

This clonotype was counted many times. The CDR3 loop is CASSSVRGYGEQFF. The CDR3 nucleotides are TGTGCCAGCAGCTCGGTCAGGGGGTATGGTGAGCAGTTCTTC. J is TRBJ2-1 and V is TRBV5-6; TRBD1 aligns across 7 bases. The germline gives CDR1 SGHDT, CDR2 YYEEEE. The CDR3 has 14 residues. Trimming took 3 bases from V and 9 from J; bases not matched to a gene: 9.

J is TRBJ2-2 and V is TRBV6-2 or TRBV6-3; TRBD1 might be the D (6 bases). The length of the CDR3 is 15 residues. The germline V and J ends were trimmed by 6 bases and 5 bases, with 16 bases remaining between them. From germline, CDR1 is MNHEY and CDR2 SVGEGT. The chain's CDR3 is CASSRPGHPTGELFF. CDR3 nucleotide sequence: TGTGCCAGCAGCCGACCGGGACACCCGACCGGGGAGCTGTTTTTT.

V and J are TRBV20-1 and TRBJ2-1; tentative D call: TRBD1 (6 bases). Between the trimmed V and J ends, which lost 6 bases and 5 bases, there was a span of 14 bases. The CDR3 length is 13 residues. The germline V gene encodes CDR1 DFQATT and CDR2 SNEGSKA (reference sequence). The CDR3 region is CSADKQGNNEQFF. The DNA of the CDR3 is TGCAGTGCCGATAAACAGGGCAACAATGAGCAGTTCTTC.

V and J are TRBV14 and TRBJ2-5, with 9 bases fitting TRBD2. Germline V gene sequence: CDR1 SGHDN, CDR2 FVKESK. The CDR3 extends over 16 amino acids. J lost 1 base, V lost 4 bases, and 7 bases had no gene match. CDR3 coding DNA: TGTGCCAGCAGCCGCCTAGCGGGAAACCTCCAAGAGACCCAGTACTTC. This gives the protein CASSRLAGNLQETQYF.

The chain couples TRBV12-3 or TRBV12-4 to TRBJ2-3; 9 nucleotides line up with TRBD2. V dropped 3 bases and J dropped 3; count of bases not matched to a gene: 7. This CDR3 comprises 16 residues. The CDR3 loop reads CASSFLSAGGTDTQYF. The CDR3 DNA reads TGTGCCAGCAGTTTCTTATCAGCGGGGGGTACAGATACGCAGTATTTT.

This sequence joins TRBV15 and TRBJ1-6, with 8 bases fitting TRBD1. The CDR3 covers 14 residues. The ends lost 5 bases at V and 9 bases at J; junction bases unmatched: 6. Germline V CDR1 and CDR2: LNHNV, YYDKDF (reference sequence). The DNA of the CDR3 is TGTGCCACCAGCCTGGACAGGGTCGCTTCACCCCTCCACTTT. This encodes CATSLDRVASPLHF.

The chain combines TRBV12-3 or TRBV12-4 with TRBJ2-7; 9 bases map to TRBD2. The J segment lost 4 bases and the V segment lost 5 bases, leaving 6 bases of the junction unmatched. This CDR3 has 14 amino acids. As DNA, the CDR3 is TGTGCCAGCAGTCCGCGGGAGGGGGCTTACGAGCAGTACTTC. Protein sequence: CASSPREGAYEQYF.